A selection of T cell receptor beta chains follows, all from one sample in a study of CD8 T cells in ankylosing spondylitis. TCRdb re-analysed the 5' RACE reads in MiXCR, keeping a single row per CDR3 protein. The sample lists a few hundred thousand distinct CDR3 sequences, approximately 20% occurring once. Material: blood, either unsorted or a sorted T cell fraction (not recorded which). Source of these receptors: a male donor with ankylosing spondylitis or in good health (not recorded which). Each CDR3 is given with its conserved first and last residue. D genes are given only for firm matches. Size values are once, few and many counts, or a class for expanded clones, and some rows have none.

D	V	size	J	CDR3	DNA
.	TRBV30	.	TRBJ2-1	CAWAPYNEQFF	TGTGCCTGGGCACCCTACAATGAGCAGTTCTTC
TRBD2	TRBV6-5	many	TRBJ2-4	CASSYAGGYIQYF	TGTGCCAGCAGTTACGCGGGGGGGTACATTCAGTACTTC
.	TRBV6-2/TRBV6-3	few	TRBJ2-7	CASSYMGNYEQYF	TGTGCCAGCAGTTACATGGGGAACTACGAGCAGTACTTC
TRBD1	TRBV7-2	.	TRBJ2-2	CASSTGTGLNTGELFF	TGTGCCAGCAGCACGGGGACAGGACTCAACACCGGGGAGCTGTTTTTT
TRBD2	TRBV20-1	.	TRBJ2-3	CSARATSGIADTQYF	TGCAGTGCCAGGGCGACTAGCGGGATCGCAGATACGCAGTATTTT
.	TRBV7-9	few	TRBJ2-3	CASSLEVDRTDTQYF	TGTGCCAGCAGCTTAGAGGTGGACCGCACAGATACGCAGTATTTT
.	TRBV7-9	.	TRBJ2-7	CASSLGSLDGYYEQYF	TGTGCCAGCAGCTTGGGCAGCTTGGACGGGTACTACGAGCAGTACTTC
.	TRBV14	.	TRBJ2-2	CASSQEGVSLGELFF	TGTGCCAGCAGCCAAGAAGGAGTTAGCCTGGGGGAGCTGTTTTTT
TRBD2	TRBV6-8	few	TRBJ2-5	CARLSGAETQYF	TGTGCCAGACTTAGCGGGGCGGAGACCCAGTACTTC
.	TRBV28	.	TRBJ2-3	CASSLGTGRDTQYF	TGTGCCAGCAGTTTGGGTACGGGGAGGGATACGCAGTATTTT
TRBD2	TRBV27	.	TRBJ2-1	CATSMGAGGQYEQFF	TGTGCCACCTCGATGGGAGCGGGGGGGCAATACGAGCAGTTCTTC
.	TRBV20-1	.	TRBJ2-3	CSASFDITDTQYF	TGCAGTGCTAGCTTCGATATCACAGATACGCAGTATTTT
.	TRBV12-3/TRBV12-4	.	TRBJ2-1	CASNQRSGLEQFF	TGTGCCAGCAATCAGCGGTCAGGGCTTGAGCAGTTCTTC
.	TRBV15	.	TRBJ1-3	CATSRDVSSGNTIYF	TGTGCCACCAGCAGAGATGTGAGCTCTGGAAACACCATATATTTT
TRBD2	TRBV10-3	few	TRBJ2-3	CATKGLAGQPSTDTQYF	TGTGCCACCAAAGGGCTAGCGGGGCAACCTAGCACAGATACGCAGTATTTT
TRBD1	TRBV7-9	few	TRBJ2-3	CASSGNRDRVTDTQYF	TGTGCCAGCAGCGGAAACAGGGACAGGGTCACAGATACGCAGTATTTT
TRBD1	TRBV7-9	.	TRBJ2-7	CASSSRQGSRDEQYF	TGTGCCAGCAGCTCCCGACAGGGGAGTAGGGACGAGCAGTACTTC
TRBD1	TRBV28	few	TRBJ2-7	CASSIDRAYEQYF	TGTGCCAGCAGTATCGACAGGGCGTACGAGCAGTACTTC
.	TRBV3-1	.	TRBJ2-3	CASSRRDLPPDTQYF	TGTGCCAGCAGCCGACGGGACTTACCTCCGGATACGCAGTATTTT
.	TRBV4-1	.	TRBJ2-7	CASSHNFAYEQYF	TGCGCCAGCAGCCATAATTTTGCCTACGAGCAGTACTTC
.	TRBV21-1	.	TRBJ2-2	CASPGGQKNTGELFF	TGTGCCAGCCCGGGGGGACAGAAGAACACCGGGGAGCTGTTTTTT
.	TRBV2	few	TRBJ1-1	CASVGSRTEAFF	TGTGCCAGCGTTGGATCACGAACTGAAGCTTTCTTT
TRBD1	TRBV7-9	.	TRBJ1-5	CASSHGTGDDQPQHF	TGTGCCAGCAGCCACGGGACAGGGGACGATCAGCCCCAGCATTTT